This TCR beta chain was identified in a study of cytomegalovirus exposure and HLA in healthy donors. Study information: It was reported in a later analysis that the same platform had been used for the roughly 130 validation repertoires as for the approximately 730 first-cohort repertoires.

Germline assignment: CDR1 GTSNPN and CDR2 SVGIG (reference sequence). V was shortened by 8 bases and J by 5 bases, with 15 bases between the two germline ends. The CDR3 spans 12 residues. The assay was immunoSEQ multiplex PCR, and TCRdb's table has in-frame clones only and misses some. The table includes about 110,000 clones, about nine tenths detected once. Findings of the study overall: One later analysis, an examination of the 120 validation repertoires, found that first-cohort TCR clusters tended to co-occur in them. In vitro confirmation showed a few CMV-associated chains to be CMV antigen specific.

Note on this clone: Its antigen is unidentified.

The rearrangement links TRBV30 to TRBJ1-2; the D is unclear. The clonotype comes from a woman aged 18-35 years in good health and CMV-seronegative. The sequencing sample was made of PBMCs. CDR3 coding DNA: TGTGCCCTCCGTGCAGGCCATTATGGCTACACCTTC. Translating gives CALRAGHYGYTF.